Listed below are T cell receptor beta chains from one sample, sequenced in a study of blood T cell repertoires in COVID-19. Sequenced by immunoSEQ multiplex PCR; TCRdb stores in-frame clones only, minus some. The sample shows 200,000 to 300,000 clones, approximately 91% of them seen only once. The sample was peripheral blood. The receptor set was obtained from a person aged 18-35 years with COVID-19, enrolled during active disease. Both conserved end residues are part of each CDR3. D genes are given only for firm matches. Part of the rows lack a size; the others show once, few, many or a class for expanded clones.

TRBV9,NA,TRBJ1-2,NA,CASSVVGGDTNYGYTF,TGTGCCAGCAGCGTAGTGGGGGGGGACACCAACTATGGCTACACCTTC
TRBV5-4,NA,TRBJ2-5,NA,CASSLEARSQETQYF,TGTGCCAGCAGCTTGGAAGCTCGGTCCCAAGAGACCCAGTACTTC
TRBV7-9,few,TRBJ2-2,TRBD2,CASSAGTSGFTGELFF,TGTGCCAGCAGCGCCGGGACTAGCGGATTCACCGGGGAGCTGTTTTTT
TRBV5-5,once,TRBJ1-5,NA,CASSPGTSNQPQHF,TGTGCCAGCAGCCCCGGGACAAGCAATCAGCCCCAGCATTTT
TRBV7-9,NA,TRBJ1-1,NA,CASSLGGGQATEAFF,TGTGCCAGCAGCTTAGGTGGCGGGCAGGCCACTGAAGCTTTCTTT
TRBV14,once,TRBJ2-3,TRBD1,CASSQGQLRTDTQYF,TGTGCCAGCAGCCAGGGACAGCTCCGCACAGATACGCAGTATTTT
TRBV6-5,once,TRBJ2-7,NA,CASRVTRGSEQYF,TGTGCCAGCAGGGTTACAAGGGGTAGCGAGCAGTACTTC
TRBV12-3/TRBV12-4,NA,TRBJ1-4,NA,CASSLGRGKLFF,TGTGCCAGCAGTTTAGGCCGGGGAAAACTGTTTTTT
TRBV9,NA,TRBJ1-1,TRBD1,CASSIDRGTEAFF,TGTGCCAGCAGCATCGACAGGGGAACTGAAGCTTTCTTT
TRBV4-2,once,TRBJ2-5,NA,CASSPSRAQETQYF,TGTGCCAGCAGCCCGTCCAGGGCACAAGAGACCCAGTACTTC
TRBV27,NA,TRBJ2-1,NA,CASSLSGNEQFF,TGTGCCAGCAGTTTGTCAGGAAATGAGCAGTTCTTC
TRBV9,NA,TRBJ2-7,TRBD1,CASSAARGTDSYEQYF,TGTGCCAGCAGCGCGGCGCGAGGGACAGACTCCTACGAGCAGTACTTC
TRBV6-5,NA,TRBJ2-7,TRBD2,CASSQTSGSYEQYF,TGTGCCAGCAGTCAGACTAGCGGTTCCTACGAGCAGTACTTC
TRBV7-3,NA,TRBJ2-2,NA,CASSQNPGHRDTGELFF,TGTGCCAGCAGCCAGAATCCGGGACATCGGGACACCGGGGAGCTGTTTTTT
TRBV12-3/TRBV12-4,NA,TRBJ1-4,NA,CACGLNEKLFF,TGTGCCTGTGGCCTTAATGAAAAACTGTTTTTT
TRBV19,NA,TRBJ2-7,TRBD1,CASTTGGGEQYF,TGTGCCAGTACAACAGGGGGCGGCGAGCAGTACTTC
TRBV29-1,NA,TRBJ1-4,NA,CSVGTGRNEKLFF,TGCAGCGTTGGAACCGGGAGGAATGAAAAACTGTTTTTT
TRBV6-5,NA,TRBJ2-1,TRBD1,CASRADRVGEQFF,TGTGCCAGCAGAGCGGACAGGGTAGGTGAGCAGTTCTTC
TRBV15,NA,TRBJ1-1,NA,CATSIEERPPEAFF,TGTGCCACCAGCATAGAGGAGAGGCCACCTGAAGCTTTCTTT
TRBV25-1,NA,TRBJ2-7,NA,CATEGVYEQYF,TGTGCCACCGAGGGGGTCTACGAGCAGTACTTC
TRBV5-4,NA,TRBJ2-7,TRBD2,CASSLRLAGVYEQYF,TGTGCCAGCAGCTTGCGTCTAGCGGGAGTCTACGAGCAGTACTTC
TRBV21-1,NA,TRBJ1-1,NA,CASRGTPNEAFF,TGTGCCAGCCGGGGAACCCCGAACGAAGCTTTCTTT
TRBV10-3,NA,TRBJ1-1,NA,CAISEGQITEAFF,TGTGCCATCAGTGAAGGACAGATTACTGAAGCTTTCTTT
TRBV5-4,many,TRBJ1-3,TRBD1,CASSLSGQPFSGNTIYF,TGTGCCAGCAGCTTGTCGGGACAGCCTTTCTCTGGAAACACCATATATTTT
TRBV24-1,once,TRBJ2-5,TRBD1,CATSDRTDRGQETQYF,TGTGCCACCAGTGACCGCACGGACAGGGGCCAAGAGACCCAGTACTTC
TRBV7-9,NA,TRBJ2-2,TRBD2,CASSARGSPNTGELFF,TGTGCCAGCAGCGCCCGCGGGAGTCCGAACACCGGGGAGCTGTTTTTT
TRBV7-9,NA,TRBJ2-7,TRBD1,CASSLADRGHEQYF,TGTGCCAGCAGCTTAGCGGACAGGGGGCACGAGCAGTACTTC
TRBV4-1,few,TRBJ1-4,NA,CASSQDPGVEKLFF,TGCGCCAGCAGCCAAGACCCAGGGGTTGAAAAACTGTTTTTT
TRBV13,NA,TRBJ2-7,TRBD2,CASSPPTSDEEQYF,TGTGCCAGCAGCCCACCGACTAGCGACGAAGAGCAGTACTTC
TRBV5-8,NA,TRBJ2-3,NA,CASSLQGGGTDTQYF,TGTGCCAGCAGCTTACAGGGTGGGGGCACAGATACGCAGTATTTT
TRBV6-2/TRBV6-3,NA,TRBJ2-1,NA,CASSYRRTNEQFF,TGTGCCAGCAGCTATAGGAGGACCAATGAGCAGTTCTTC
TRBV19,NA,TRBJ1-1,TRBD1,CASSMAGGNTEAFF,TGTGCCAGTAGTATGGCAGGGGGCAACACTGAAGCTTTCTTT
TRBV7-9,NA,TRBJ2-2,NA,CASSLFEAQAVTGELFF,TGTGCCAGCAGCTTGTTTGAGGCCCAAGCTGTTACCGGGGAGCTGTTTTTT
TRBV11-2,NA,TRBJ1-5,NA,CASSLGGVGNQPQHF,TGTGCCAGCAGCTTAGGGGGGGTTGGGAATCAGCCCCAGCATTTT
TRBV7-9,NA,TRBJ2-1,NA,CASSSVGTEKQFF,TGTGCCAGCAGCTCCGTTGGTACCGAGAAGCAGTTCTTC
TRBV7-6,NA,TRBJ2-3,TRBD2,CASSRLAGPSTDTQYF,TGTGCCAGCAGCCGACTAGCGGGACCTAGCACAGATACGCAGTATTTT
TRBV27,NA,TRBJ1-2,TRBD1,CASSLAGGANYGYTF,TGTGCCAGCAGTTTGGCAGGGGGTGCCAACTATGGCTACACCTTC
TRBV10-3,few,TRBJ1-1,NA,CAITRDDYTEAFF,TGTGCCATCACCAGGGATGATTACACTGAAGCTTTCTTT
TRBV5-1,NA,TRBJ1-2,TRBD1,CASSLQGGVNYGYTF,TGCGCCAGCAGCTTACAGGGGGGAGTCAACTATGGCTACACCTTC
TRBV4-1,NA,TRBJ1-1,TRBD1,CASSPKTGVTNTEAFF,TGCGCCAGCAGCCCTAAGACAGGGGTTACGAACACTGAAGCTTTCTTT
TRBV3-1/TRBV3-2,NA,TRBJ2-2,TRBD2,CASSPGGTGELFF,TGTGCCAGCAGCCCGGGGGGCACCGGGGAGCTGTTTTTT
TRBV13,NA,TRBJ2-2,NA,CASSTGGGELFF,TGTGCCAGCAGCACCGGGGGAGGGGAGCTGTTTTTT
TRBV12-3/TRBV12-4,NA,TRBJ2-7,NA,CASSISGPYEQYF,TGTGCCAGCAGTATAAGCGGGCCCTACGAGCAGTACTTC
TRBV20-1,NA,TRBJ1-2,NA,CSAPLGDGYTF,TGCAGTGCTCCCCTAGGTGATGGCTACACCTTC
TRBV5-1,NA,TRBJ2-3,TRBD1,CASSITGTGTRTDTQYF,TGCGCCAGCAGCATTACCGGGACAGGGACCCGCACAGATACGCAGTATTTT
TRBV27,NA,TRBJ2-7,TRBD2,CASSLKLAGVGEQYF,TGTGCCAGCAGTTTAAAACTAGCGGGAGTTGGGGAGCAGTACTTC
TRBV2,NA,TRBJ1-6,NA,CASSEFLADNSPLHF,TGTGCCAGCAGTGAATTCTTGGCCGATAATTCACCCCTCCACTTT
TRBV10-3,NA,TRBJ1-5,TRBD1,CAISSGGGQYSNQPQHF,TGTGCCATCAGCTCGGGGGGGGGACAGTATAGCAATCAGCCCCAGCATTTT
TRBV7-8,NA,TRBJ2-1,TRBD2,CASSRTSGRAIYEQFF,TGTGCCAGCAGCCGGACTAGCGGGAGGGCCATCTATGAGCAGTTCTTC
TRBV6-1,NA,TRBJ1-5,TRBD1,CASSEDGTGLSNQPQHF,TGTGCCAGCAGTGAAGACGGGACAGGATTGAGCAATCAGCCCCAGCATTTT
TRBV27,NA,TRBJ1-4,NA,CASGGGVGEKLFF,TGTGCCAGCGGGGGAGGGGTGGGGGAAAAACTGTTTTTT
TRBV19,NA,TRBJ2-2,TRBD1,CASSIGPGGATGELFF,TGTGCCAGTAGTATTGGGCCAGGGGGAGCTACCGGGGAGCTGTTTTTT
TRBV27,NA,TRBJ2-1,NA,CASSSILSGNSYNEQFF,TGTGCCAGCAGTTCAATCCTTAGCGGTAACTCCTACAATGAGCAGTTCTTC
TRBV7-9,few,TRBJ1-2,TRBD1,CASSPSSGGVVYGYTF,TGTGCCAGCAGCCCCTCATCAGGGGGAGTAGTTTATGGCTACACCTTC
TRBV27,once,TRBJ2-5,TRBD1,CASSPSGTGGPVDQETQYF,TGTGCCAGCAGTCCCTCCGGGACAGGGGGCCCCGTCGACCAAGAGACCCAGTACTTC
TRBV9,NA,TRBJ2-7,TRBD2,CASASTSGSFEQYF,TGTGCCAGCGCCTCGACTAGCGGGAGTTTCGAGCAGTACTTC
TRBV2,once,TRBJ2-1,TRBD2,CASRGLAGPFF,TGTGCCAGCAGGGGACTAGCGGGACCCTTCTTC
TRBV19,NA,TRBJ1-1,NA,CASGPTALNTEAFF,TGTGCCAGTGGTCCTACAGCCTTGAACACTGAAGCTTTCTTT
TRBV24-1,NA,TRBJ2-3,NA,CATQDSFSSTDTQYF,TGTGCCACCCAGGACAGTTTCTCTAGCACAGATACGCAGTATTTT